These T cell receptor beta chains were read from a single sample in a study of T cell responses to AZD1222 COVID-19 vaccine. The method was immunoSEQ multiplex PCR; TCRdb's version includes in-frame clones alone and lacks a portion of them. The sample consists of roughly 91,000 clones, more than 75% of them appearing once. The sample was peripheral blood, taken on day 0 of AZD1222 vaccination. The receptors derive from an adult in good health. The CDR3 runs from the conserved cysteine through the conserved F or W. A D gene is named only where the DNA matches it firmly. Clone size appears in some rows only: once, few, many, or a class for an expanded clone.

V gene	J gene	D gene	clone size	CDR3 DNA	CDR3 protein
TRBV18	TRBJ1-2	.	.	TGTGCCAGCTCACCACCGTCGGTTACTAACTATGGCTACACCTTC	CASSPPSVTNYGYTF
TRBV13	TRBJ1-5	.	.	TGTGCCAGCAGCTTAGGGGGTAACAATCAGCCCCAGCATTTT	CASSLGGNNQPQHF
TRBV10-3	TRBJ2-3	TRBD2	.	TGTGCCATCAGCACTAGCGGGGGGCACACAGATACGCAGTATTTT	CAISTSGGHTDTQYF
TRBV30	TRBJ1-2	.	medium-sized	TGTGCCTTTCAATTAAATGGGGGGGATGGCTACACCTTC	CAFQLNGGDGYTF
TRBV3-1/TRBV3-2	TRBJ2-2	.	.	TGTGCCAGCAGCTCTCAGGCCGGGGAGCTGTTTTTT	CASSSQAGELFF
TRBV5-1	TRBJ2-7	TRBD1	.	TGCGCCAGCAGCTTGGATGGACAGGGGGCTTCGTACGAGCAGTACTTC	CASSLDGQGASYEQYF
TRBV28	TRBJ1-2	.	.	TGTGCCAGCAGTAACACCCCACACGAGACGAACTATGGCTACACCTTC	CASSNTPHETNYGYTF
TRBV10-1	TRBJ2-5	TRBD2	.	TGCGCCAGCAGTCCCGGACTAGCGGGCCCTCAAGAGACCCAGTACTTC	CASSPGLAGPQETQYF
TRBV10-3	TRBJ1-3	.	.	TGTGCCATCAAGGGAGGGTCGGCAGGGGCTCTATCTGGAAACACCATATATTTT	CAIKGGSAGALSGNTIYF
TRBV4-2	TRBJ2-7	.	.	TGTGCCAGCAGCCAGGGTGCGGACACGTCCTACGAGCAGTACTTC	CASSQGADTSYEQYF
TRBV6-5	TRBJ1-1	.	.	TGTGCCAGCAGACCCGGATACAAAGTAACTGAAGCTTTCTTT	CASRPGYKVTEAFF
TRBV28	TRBJ2-1	.	once	TGTGCCAGCAGTTCACATTCGCTTCCCCTCGACAATGAGCAGTTCTTC	CASSSHSLPLDNEQFF
TRBV7-9	TRBJ2-2	TRBD1	once	TGTGCCAGCAGCGCCGGGACAGCGAACACCGGGGAGCTGTTTTTT	CASSAGTANTGELFF
TRBV27	TRBJ2-7	.	few	TGTGCCAGCAGTTACGAGGCACAGCAGTACTTC	CASSYEAQQYF
TRBV6-5	TRBJ1-4	.	.	TGTGCCAGCAGTTACGATCCAGGGGCTGAAAAACTGTTTTTT	CASSYDPGAEKLFF